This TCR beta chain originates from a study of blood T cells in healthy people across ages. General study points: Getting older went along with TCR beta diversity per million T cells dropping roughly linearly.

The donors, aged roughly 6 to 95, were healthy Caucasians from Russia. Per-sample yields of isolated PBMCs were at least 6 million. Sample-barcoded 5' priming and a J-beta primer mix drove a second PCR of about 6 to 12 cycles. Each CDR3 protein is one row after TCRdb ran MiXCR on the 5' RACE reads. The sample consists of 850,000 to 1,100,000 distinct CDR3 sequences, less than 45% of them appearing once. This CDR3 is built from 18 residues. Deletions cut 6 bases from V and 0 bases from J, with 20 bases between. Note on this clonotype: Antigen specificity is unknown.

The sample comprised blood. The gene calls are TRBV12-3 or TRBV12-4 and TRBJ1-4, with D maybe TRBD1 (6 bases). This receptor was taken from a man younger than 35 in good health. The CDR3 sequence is CASSEDRNPLATNEKLFF. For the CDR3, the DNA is TGTGCCAGCAGCGAAGACAGGAACCCTCTTGCAACTAATGAAAAACTGTTTTTT.